This T cell receptor (beta chain) originates from a study of post-analysis software for immune sequencing data. The overall study: Relapsing-remitting, secondary progressive and progressive-relapsing courses of multiple sclerosis were included.

Germline-derived CDR1 and CDR2 are DFQATT and SNEGSKA (reference sequence). This CDR3 comprises 13 residues. The V gene lost 6 bases and the J gene lost 2 bases, with 13 bases spanning the gap. Whole-study results and caveats: Those with multiple sclerosis, the patient group, showed significantly lower normalized Chao1 diversity than controls. Roughly 5 TRBV segments (TRBV5-6, TRBV5-1 and TRBV20-1 among them) occurred more frequently in patients than in controls.

As to this clonotype: Its antigen is unidentified.

The TCR beta cDNA libraries contained unique molecular identifiers. The yield from roughly 1 to 10 million T cells was roughly 500,000 cDNA molecules in total. TCRdb re-called the PCR reads with MiXCR, one entry per CDR3 protein. The repertoire holds hundreds of thousands of distinct CDR3 sequences, with around 64% as singletons. This sequence originates from a girl aged 2 to 9 with multiple sclerosis. Sample: blood. V and J are TRBV20-1 and TRBJ2-5; D is unresolved. CDR3 nucleotides: TGCAGTGCCGAATGGACCCATCAAGAGACCCAGTACTTC. It yields the protein CSAEWTHQETQYF.